Sequencing of this TCR beta chain was carried out in a study of cytomegalovirus exposure and HLA in healthy donors. Researchers ran the PCR with 60 Vbeta and 13 Jbeta primers. TCRdb's table, derived via immunoSEQ multiplex PCR, lists solely in-frame clones and lacks some. This table has about 82,000 clones, approximately 80% appearing once. The clonotype was recovered from a man in his fifties in good health and CMV-seronegative. The sample taken for sequencing was PBMCs.

The DNA of the CDR3 is TGTGCCAGCCTACAGGGAACTGAAGCTTTCTTT. The encoded protein is CASLQGTEAFF. The chain has TRBV6-1 and TRBJ1-1; tentative D call: TRBD1 (6 bases). Germline assignment: CDR1 MNHNS and CDR2 SASEGT. V lost 8 bases and J lost 5, with 9 bases in between. CDR3 length: 11 residues.